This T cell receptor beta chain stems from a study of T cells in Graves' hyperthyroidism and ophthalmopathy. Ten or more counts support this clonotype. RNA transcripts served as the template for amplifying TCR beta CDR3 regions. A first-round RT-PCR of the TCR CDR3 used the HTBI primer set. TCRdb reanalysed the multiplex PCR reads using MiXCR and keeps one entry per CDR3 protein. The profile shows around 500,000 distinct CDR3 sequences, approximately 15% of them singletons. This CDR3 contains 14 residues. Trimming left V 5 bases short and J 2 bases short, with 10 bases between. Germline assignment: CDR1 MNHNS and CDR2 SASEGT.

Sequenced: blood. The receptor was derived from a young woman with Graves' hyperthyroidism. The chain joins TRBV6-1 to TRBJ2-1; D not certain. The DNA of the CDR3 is TGTGCCAGCAGTTACGAGTCAACCTACAATGAGCAGTTCTTC. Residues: CASSYESTYNEQFF.